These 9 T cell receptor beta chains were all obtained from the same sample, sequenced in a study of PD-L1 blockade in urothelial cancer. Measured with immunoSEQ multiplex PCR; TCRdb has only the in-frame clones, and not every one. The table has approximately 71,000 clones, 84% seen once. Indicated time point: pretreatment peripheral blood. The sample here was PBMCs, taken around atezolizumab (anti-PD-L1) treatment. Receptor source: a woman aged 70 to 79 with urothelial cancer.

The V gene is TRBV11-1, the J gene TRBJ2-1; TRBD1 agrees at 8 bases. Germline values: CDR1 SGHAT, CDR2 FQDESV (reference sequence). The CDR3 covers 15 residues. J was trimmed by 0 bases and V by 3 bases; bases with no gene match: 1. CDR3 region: CASSFDRGSYNEQFF. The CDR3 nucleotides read TGTGCCAGCAGCTTCGACAGGGGCTCCTACAATGAGCAGTTCTTC.

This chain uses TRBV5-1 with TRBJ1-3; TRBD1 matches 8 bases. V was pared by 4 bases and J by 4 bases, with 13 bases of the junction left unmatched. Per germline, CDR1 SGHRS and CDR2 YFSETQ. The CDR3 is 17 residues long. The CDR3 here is CASSPNPGDRPGNTIYF. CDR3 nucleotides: TGCGCCAGCAGCCCCAACCCCGGGGACAGGCCCGGAAACACCATATATTTT.

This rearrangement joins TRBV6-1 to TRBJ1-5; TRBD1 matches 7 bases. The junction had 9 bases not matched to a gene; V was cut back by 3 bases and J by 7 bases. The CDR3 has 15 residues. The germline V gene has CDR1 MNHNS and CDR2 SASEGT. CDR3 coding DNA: TGTGCCAGCAGTGAGGGAAGACAGGGCGGCCAGCCCCAGCATTTT. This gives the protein CASSEGRQGGQPQHF.

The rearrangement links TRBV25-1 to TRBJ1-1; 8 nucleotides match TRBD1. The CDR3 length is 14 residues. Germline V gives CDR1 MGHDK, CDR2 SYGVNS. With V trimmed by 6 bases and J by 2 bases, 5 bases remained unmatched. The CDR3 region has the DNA TGTGCCAGCAGGGGACAGGCGAGTAACACTGAAGCTTTCTTT. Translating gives CASRGQASNTEAFF.

The CDR3 region is CASSLDGGAGGYTF. CDR3 DNA: TGCGCCAGCAGCTTGGATGGGGGCGCGGGCGGCTACACCTTC. The rearrangement uses TRBV5-1 and TRBJ1-2, with a weak D call TRBD1 (6 bases). The germline V gene encodes CDR1 SGHRS and CDR2 YFSETQ. This CDR3 comprises 14 residues. V dropped 0 bases and J dropped 8 bases, with 14 bases sitting between them.

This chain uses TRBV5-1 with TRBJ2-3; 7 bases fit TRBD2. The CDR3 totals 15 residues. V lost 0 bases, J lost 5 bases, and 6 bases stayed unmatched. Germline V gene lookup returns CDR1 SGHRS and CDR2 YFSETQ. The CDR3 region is CASSLDGRLIDTQYF. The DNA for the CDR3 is TGCGCCAGCAGCTTGGACGGGAGGTTGATAGATACGCAGTATTTT.

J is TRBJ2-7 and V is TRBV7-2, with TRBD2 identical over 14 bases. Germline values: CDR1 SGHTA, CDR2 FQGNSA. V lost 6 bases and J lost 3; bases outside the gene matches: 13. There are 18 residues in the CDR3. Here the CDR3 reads CASSYKPGLAGGHYEQYF. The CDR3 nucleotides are TGTGCCAGCAGTTACAAACCCGGACTAGCGGGGGGCCACTACGAGCAGTACTTC.

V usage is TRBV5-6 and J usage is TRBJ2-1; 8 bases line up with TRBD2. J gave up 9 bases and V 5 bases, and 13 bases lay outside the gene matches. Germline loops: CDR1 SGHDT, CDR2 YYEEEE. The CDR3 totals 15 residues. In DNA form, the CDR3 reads TGTGCCAGCAGTTCCGGGACTAGAACCGCCAGTGAGCAGTTCTTC. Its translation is CASSSGTRTASEQFF.

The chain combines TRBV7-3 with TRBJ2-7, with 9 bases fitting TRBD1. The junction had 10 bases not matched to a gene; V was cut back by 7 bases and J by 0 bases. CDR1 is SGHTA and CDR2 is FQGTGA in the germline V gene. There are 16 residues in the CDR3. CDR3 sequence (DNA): TGTGCCAGCACCGCCTACAGGGGGCCCATCTCCTACGAGCAGTACTTC. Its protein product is CASTAYRGPISYEQYF.